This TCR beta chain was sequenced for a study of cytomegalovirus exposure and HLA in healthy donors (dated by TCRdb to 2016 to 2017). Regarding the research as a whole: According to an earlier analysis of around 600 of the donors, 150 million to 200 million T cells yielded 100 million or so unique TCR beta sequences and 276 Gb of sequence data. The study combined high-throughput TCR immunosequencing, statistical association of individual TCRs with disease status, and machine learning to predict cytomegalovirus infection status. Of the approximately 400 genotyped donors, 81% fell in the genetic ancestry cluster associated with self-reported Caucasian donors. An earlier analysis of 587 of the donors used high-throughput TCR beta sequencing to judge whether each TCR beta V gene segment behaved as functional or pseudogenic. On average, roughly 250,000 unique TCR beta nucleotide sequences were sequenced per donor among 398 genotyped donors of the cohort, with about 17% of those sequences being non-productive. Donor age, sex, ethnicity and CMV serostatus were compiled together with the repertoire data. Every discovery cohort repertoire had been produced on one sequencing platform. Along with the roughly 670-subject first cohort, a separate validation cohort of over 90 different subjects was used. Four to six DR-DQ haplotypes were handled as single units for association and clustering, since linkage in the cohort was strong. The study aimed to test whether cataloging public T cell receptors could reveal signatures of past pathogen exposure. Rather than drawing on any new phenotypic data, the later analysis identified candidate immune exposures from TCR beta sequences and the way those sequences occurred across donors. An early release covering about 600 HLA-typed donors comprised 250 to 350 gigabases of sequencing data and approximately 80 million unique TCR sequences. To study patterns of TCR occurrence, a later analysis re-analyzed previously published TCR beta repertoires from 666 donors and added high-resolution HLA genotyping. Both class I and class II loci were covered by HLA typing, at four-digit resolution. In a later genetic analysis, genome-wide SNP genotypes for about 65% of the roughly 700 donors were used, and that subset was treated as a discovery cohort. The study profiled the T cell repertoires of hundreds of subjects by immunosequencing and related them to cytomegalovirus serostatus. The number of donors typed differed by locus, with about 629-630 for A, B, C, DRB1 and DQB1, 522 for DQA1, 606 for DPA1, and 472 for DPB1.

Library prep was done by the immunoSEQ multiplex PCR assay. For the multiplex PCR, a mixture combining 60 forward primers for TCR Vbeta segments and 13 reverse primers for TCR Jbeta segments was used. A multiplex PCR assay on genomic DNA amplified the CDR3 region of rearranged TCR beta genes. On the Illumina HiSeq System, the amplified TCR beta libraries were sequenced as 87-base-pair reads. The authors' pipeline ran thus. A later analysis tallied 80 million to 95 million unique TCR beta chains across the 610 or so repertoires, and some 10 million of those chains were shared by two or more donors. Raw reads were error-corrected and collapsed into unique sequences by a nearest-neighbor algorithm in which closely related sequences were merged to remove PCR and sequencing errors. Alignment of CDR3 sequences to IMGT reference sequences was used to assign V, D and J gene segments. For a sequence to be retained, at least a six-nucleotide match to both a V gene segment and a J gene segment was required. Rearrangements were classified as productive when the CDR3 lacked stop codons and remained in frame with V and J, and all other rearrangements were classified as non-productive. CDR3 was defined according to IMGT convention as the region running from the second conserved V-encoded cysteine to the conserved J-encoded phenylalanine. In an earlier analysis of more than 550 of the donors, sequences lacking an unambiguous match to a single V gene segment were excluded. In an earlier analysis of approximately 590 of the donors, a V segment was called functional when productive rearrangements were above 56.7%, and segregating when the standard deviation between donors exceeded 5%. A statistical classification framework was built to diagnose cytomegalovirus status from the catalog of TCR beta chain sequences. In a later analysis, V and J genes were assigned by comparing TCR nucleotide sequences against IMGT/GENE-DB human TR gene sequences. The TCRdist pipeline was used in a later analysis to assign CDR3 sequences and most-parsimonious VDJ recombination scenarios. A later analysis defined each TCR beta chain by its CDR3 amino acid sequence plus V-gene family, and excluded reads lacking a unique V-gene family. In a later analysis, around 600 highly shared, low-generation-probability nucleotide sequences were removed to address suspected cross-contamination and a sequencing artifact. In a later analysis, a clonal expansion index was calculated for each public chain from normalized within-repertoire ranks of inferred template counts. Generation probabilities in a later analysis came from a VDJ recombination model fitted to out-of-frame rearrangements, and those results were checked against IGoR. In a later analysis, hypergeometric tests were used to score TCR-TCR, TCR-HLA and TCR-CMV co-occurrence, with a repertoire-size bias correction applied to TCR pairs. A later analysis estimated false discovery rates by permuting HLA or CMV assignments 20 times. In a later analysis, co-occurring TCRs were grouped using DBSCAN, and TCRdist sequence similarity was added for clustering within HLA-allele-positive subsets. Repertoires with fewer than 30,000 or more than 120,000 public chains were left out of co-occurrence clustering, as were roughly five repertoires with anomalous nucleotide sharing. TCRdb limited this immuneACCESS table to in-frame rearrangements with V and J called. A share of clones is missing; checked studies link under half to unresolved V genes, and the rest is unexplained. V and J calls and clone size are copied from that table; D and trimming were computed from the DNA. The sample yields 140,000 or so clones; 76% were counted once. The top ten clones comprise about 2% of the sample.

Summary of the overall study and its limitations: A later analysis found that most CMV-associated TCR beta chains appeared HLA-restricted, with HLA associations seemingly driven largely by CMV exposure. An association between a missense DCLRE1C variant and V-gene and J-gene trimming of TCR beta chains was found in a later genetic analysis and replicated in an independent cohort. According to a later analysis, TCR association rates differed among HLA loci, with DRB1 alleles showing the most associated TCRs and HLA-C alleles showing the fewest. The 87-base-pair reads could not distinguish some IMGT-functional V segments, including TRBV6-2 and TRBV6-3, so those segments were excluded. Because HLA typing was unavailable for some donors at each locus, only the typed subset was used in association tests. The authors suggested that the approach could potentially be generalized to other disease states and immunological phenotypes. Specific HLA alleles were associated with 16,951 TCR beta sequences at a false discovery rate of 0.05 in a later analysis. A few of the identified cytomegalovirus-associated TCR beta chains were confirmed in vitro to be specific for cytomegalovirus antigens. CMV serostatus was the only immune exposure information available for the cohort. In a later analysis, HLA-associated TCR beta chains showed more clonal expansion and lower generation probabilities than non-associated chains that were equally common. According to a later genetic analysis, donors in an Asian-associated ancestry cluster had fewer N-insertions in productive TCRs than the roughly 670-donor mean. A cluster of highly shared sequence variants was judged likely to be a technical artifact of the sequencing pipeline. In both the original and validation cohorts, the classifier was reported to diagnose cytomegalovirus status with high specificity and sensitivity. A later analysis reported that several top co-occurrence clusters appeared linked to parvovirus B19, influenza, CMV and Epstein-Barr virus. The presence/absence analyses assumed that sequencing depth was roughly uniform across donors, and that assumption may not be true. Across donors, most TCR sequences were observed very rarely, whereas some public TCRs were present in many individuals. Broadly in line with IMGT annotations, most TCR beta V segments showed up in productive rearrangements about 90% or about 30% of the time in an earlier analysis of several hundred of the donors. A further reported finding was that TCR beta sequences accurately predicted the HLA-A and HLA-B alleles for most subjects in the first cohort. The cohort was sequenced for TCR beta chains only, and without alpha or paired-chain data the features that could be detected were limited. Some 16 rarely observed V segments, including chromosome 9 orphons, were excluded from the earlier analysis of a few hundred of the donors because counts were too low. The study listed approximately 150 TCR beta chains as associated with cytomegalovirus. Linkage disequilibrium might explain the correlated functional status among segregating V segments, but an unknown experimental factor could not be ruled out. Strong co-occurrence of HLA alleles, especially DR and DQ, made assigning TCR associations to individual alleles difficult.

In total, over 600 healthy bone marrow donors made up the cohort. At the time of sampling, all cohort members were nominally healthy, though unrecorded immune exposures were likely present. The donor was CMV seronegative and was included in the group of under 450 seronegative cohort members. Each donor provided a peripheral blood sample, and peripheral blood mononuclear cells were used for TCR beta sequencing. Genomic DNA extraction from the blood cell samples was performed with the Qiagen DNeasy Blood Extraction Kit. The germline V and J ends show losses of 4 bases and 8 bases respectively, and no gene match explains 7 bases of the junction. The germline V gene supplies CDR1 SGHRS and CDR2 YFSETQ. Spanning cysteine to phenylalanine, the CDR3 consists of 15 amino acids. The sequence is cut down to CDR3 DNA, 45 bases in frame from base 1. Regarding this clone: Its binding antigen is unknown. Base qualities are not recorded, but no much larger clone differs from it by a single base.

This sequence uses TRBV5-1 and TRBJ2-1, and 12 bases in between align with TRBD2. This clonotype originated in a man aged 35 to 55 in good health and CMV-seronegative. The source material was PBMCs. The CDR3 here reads CASSPGLAGIHEQFF. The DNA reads TGCGCCAGCAGCCCGGGACTAGCGGGTATCCATGAGCAGTTCTTC.